Listed here are 12 T cell receptor beta chains from one sample, sequenced in a study of OX40 agonist ivuxolimab in advanced cancers. Measured with immunoSEQ multiplex PCR; TCRdb has only the in-frame clones, and not every one. The sample lists 15,000 or so clones; over 75% were seen once. The specimen comprised CD4+ or CD8+ T cells sorted from blood, sampled in a trial of the OX40 agonist ivuxolimab. Receptors were obtained from an adult with an advanced solid tumor such as melanoma, head and neck, liver or kidney cancer.

This clone was found once. The chain carries TRBV27 and TRBJ2-1; D is uncertain. Germline CDR1 reads MNHEY; CDR2 reads SMNVEV (reference sequence). This CDR3 comprises 13 residues. V lost 0 bases to trimming and J lost 4 bases, with 4 bases between them. CDR3 residues: CASSLSEYNEQFF. In DNA form, the CDR3 reads TGTGCCAGCAGTTTATCGGAGTACAATGAGCAGTTCTTC.

This chain links TRBV25-1 with TRBJ1-1; 8 bases fit TRBD1. The CDR3 is made up of 13 amino acids. Germline lookup yields CDR1 MGHDK and CDR2 SYGVNS. The V gene end was trimmed by 4 bases and the J gene end by 6 bases; junction bases not matched to a gene: 4. CDR3 nucleotide sequence: TGTGCCAGCAGTGTCAGGGGGCTGTCTGAAGCTTTCTTT. Translation gives CASSVRGLSEAFF.

The chain combines TRBV6-5 with TRBJ2-7, with 7 bases lining up with TRBD1. Per the germline V gene, CDR1 is MNHEY and CDR2 is SVGAGI. V lost 2 bases and J lost 3; bases outside the gene matches: 4. CDR3 length: 14 residues. CDR3 sequence: CASSYATGYYEQYF. The CDR3, as DNA: TGTGCCAGCAGTTACGCGACAGGGTACTACGAGCAGTACTTC.

The genes are TRBV5-6 and TRBJ2-1, with 8 nucleotides matching TRBD2. The CDR3 consists of 17 residues. V gave up 4 bases and J gave up 0 bases; unmatched junction bases: 9. Germline lookup yields CDR1 SGHDT and CDR2 YYEEEE. The CDR3 DNA follows: TGTGCCAGCAGCCATTACCGACTAGCGAGCTCCTACAATGAGCAGTTCTTC. Amino acid sequence: CASSHYRLASSYNEQFF.

CDR3 nucleotide sequence: TGTGCCAGCAGCGGGGGGAAGGGTTACAATGAGCAGTTCTTC. This gives the protein CASSGGKGYNEQFF. V gene TRBV9 combines with J gene TRBJ2-1; the D call may be TRBD1 or TRBD2 (5 bases each). The V end lost 3 bases, the J end lost 4 bases, and 11 bases lay between the germline ends. CDR1 and CDR2 from the germline V gene are SGDLS and YYNGEE. This CDR3 region has 14 residues.

The chain carries TRBV19 and TRBJ2-7, with 12 bases lining up with TRBD1. V lost 5 bases and J lost 4; bases outside the gene matches: 3. Germline assignment: CDR1 LNHDA and CDR2 SQIVND (reference sequence). This CDR3 has 14 amino acids. CDR3 nucleotides: TGTGCCAGTAGTTCGGGACAGGGGGCGTACGAGCAGTACTTC. Translation gives CASSSGQGAYEQYF.

V and J are TRBV7-2 and TRBJ1-2; 9 nucleotides line up with TRBD1. V was pared by 3 bases and J by 0 bases, with 2 bases of the junction left unmatched. CDR3 length: 15 amino acids. Germline V gene lookup returns CDR1 SGHTA and CDR2 FQGNSA. The CDR3 nucleotides are TGTGCCAGCAGCTTGGGACAGGGAACTAACTATGGCTACACCTTC. This encodes CASSLGQGTNYGYTF.

This chain links TRBV7-2 with TRBJ2-3; no definite D call. V gave up 10 bases and J gave up 5 bases, with 16 bases separating them. Germline V gene lookup returns CDR1 SGHTA and CDR2 FQGNSA. There are 13 residues in the CDR3. The CDR3 protein is CAIPEVRVDTQYF. The CDR3, as DNA: TGTGCCATCCCCGAGGTTAGGGTAGATACGCAGTATTTT.

The chain couples TRBV4-2 to TRBJ1-4; the D is unclear. Germline CDR1 and CDR2: LGHNA and YNFKEQ. V was trimmed by 0 bases and J by 5 bases, leaving 10 bases between them. The CDR3 runs 15 residues. This chain's CDR3 is CASSQDKFRNEKLFF. CDR3 sequence (DNA): TGTGCCAGCAGCCAAGATAAGTTTAGGAATGAAAAACTGTTTTTT.

The chain uses TRBV13 and TRBJ2-7; TRBD1 agrees at 7 bases. After removal of 5 bases from V and 5 bases from J, the junction contained 3 bases not matched to a gene. The CDR3 is 12 amino acids. Germline loops: CDR1 PRHDT, CDR2 FYEKMQ (reference sequence). CDR3 sequence: CASSQGTDEQYF. CDR3 nucleotides: TGTGCCAGCAGCCAGGGGACAGACGAGCAGTACTTC.

The chain combines TRBV28 with TRBJ1-5, with D hard to call. V lost 5 bases and J lost 5, with 19 bases in between. The length of the CDR3 is 16 residues. In germline, CDR1 is MDHEN, CDR2 SYDVKM. The CDR3 coding sequence is TGTGCCAGCAGTATATCAACAGATTTGGAGGATCAGCCCCAGCATTTT. This encodes CASSISTDLEDQPQHF. The full variable domain, rest sourced from reference TRBV28 and TRBJ1-5, is DVKVTQSSRYLVKRTGEKVFLECVQDMDHENMFWYRQDPGLGLRLIYFSYDVKMKEKGDIPEGYSVSREKKERFSLILESASTNQTSMYLCASSISTDLEDQPQHFGDGTRLSIL.

The chain uses TRBV7-9 and TRBJ1-3, with unresolved D. Trimming pared 5 bases from V and 3 bases from J, leaving 8 bases between. This CDR3 is built from 13 residues. Germline V lookup: CDR1 SEHNR, CDR2 FQNEAQ (reference sequence). CDR3 coding DNA: TGTGCCAGCAGCCCCTCGGTTGGAAACACCATATATTTT. It specifies CASSPSVGNTIYF.